This T cell receptor beta chain was identified during a study of response to subunit inactivated influenza vaccine. This CDR3 has 14 amino acids. V gave up 3 bases and J gave up 4 bases, with 10 bases separating them. One entry per CDR3 protein results from TCRdb running MiXCR on the RT-PCR reads. The table records about 540,000 distinct CDR3 sequences, approximately 20% of them present only once. This clonotype was counted ten times or more. The same specimen was also included in a second study, on T cells expressing NK-cell markers. Per that paper: With UMIs, 5'RACE template switching was used to make TCR beta cDNA. It was sorted CD3+CD56-NKG2C+, CD3+CD56+NKG2C- and CD3+CD56+NKG2C+ T cells that provided the TCR beta repertoires. Just one sequenced donor of eight was HCMV-seronegative, while seven were seropositive. Restricting sorting to alpha-beta TCR T cells was achieved in several experiments by an anti-gamma-delta TCR antibody. Dominant NKG2C+ clonotypes made up about 1.0-8% of CD8+ T cells in six donors.

The material sequenced was CD4+ T cells sorted from PBMCs, taken roughly 13 days after vaccination. The origin of this receptor is a man aged 45-65 years who received an inactivated influenza vaccine. This rearrangement joins TRBV12-3 or TRBV12-4 to TRBJ1-5; a weak D match, TRBD1 (5 bases). The CDR3 here is CASSFSGTNQPQHF. DNA of the CDR3: TGTGCCAGCAGTTTTTCGGGGACGAATCAGCCCCAGCATTTT.